The 16 T cell receptor beta chains in this list originate from one sample, sequenced in a study of blood T cell repertoires in COVID-19. Data came from immunoSEQ multiplex PCR; TCRdb stores just in-frame clones and leaves some out. The table records 450,000 to 500,000 clones, approximately 83% of them present only once. The sequenced material came from peripheral blood. These receptors all come from a human donor in a cohort sampled during active COVID-19.

This clone was picked up one time. The J gene is TRBJ2-3, the V gene TRBV9; 12 bases match TRBD2. Looked up from germline, CDR1 is SGDLS and CDR2 is YYNGEE. This CDR3 has 16 amino acids. V shed 7 bases and J 9 bases; nucleotides not matched to a gene: 15. CDR3 amino acids: CASGSYGLAGFATQYF. In DNA form, the CDR3 reads TGTGCCAGCGGCTCCTACGGACTAGCGGGATTCGCAACGCAGTATTTT.

This clone appeared a few times. This chain connects TRBV27 to TRBJ1-6, with D perhaps TRBD1 (5 bases). Trimming cost V 2 bases and J 10 bases, with 12 bases left between them. CDR1 is MNHEY and CDR2 is SMNVEV in the germline V gene (reference sequence). The CDR3 covers 14 residues. CDR3 in DNA: TGTGCCAGCAGTTTACAAGGGGCAGGATCACCCCTCCACTTT. Translating it yields CASSLQGAGSPLHF.

The V and J genes are TRBV6-5 and TRBJ2-3, with 7 bases identical to TRBD2. The V segment lost 5 bases and the J segment 4 bases; nucleotides outside the gene matches: 6. This CDR3 contains 14 residues. Germline CDR1 reads MNHEY; CDR2 reads SVGAGI. The CDR3 coding sequence is TGTGCCAGCAGTAGGGGAGGGGCGGCAGATACGCAGTATTTT. Protein: CASSRGGAADTQYF.

This chain uses TRBV9 with TRBJ2-7, with D maybe TRBD1 (5 bases). The CDR3 covers 13 residues. The germline V gene has CDR1 SGDLS and CDR2 YYNGEE. V was shortened by 3 bases and J by 3 bases, with 10 bases between the two germline ends. In DNA form, the CDR3 reads TGTGCCAGCAGCGGGGCAGGGAACTACGAGCAGTACTTC. Translation: CASSGAGNYEQYF. Complete variable domain (other parts from reference TRBV9 and TRBJ2-7): DSGVTQTPKHLITATGQRVTLRCSPRSGDLSVYWYQQSLDQGLQFLIQYYNGEERAKGNILERFSAQQFPDLHSELNLSSLELGDSALYFCASSGAGNYEQYFGPGTRLTVT.

The chain combines TRBV6-5 with TRBJ2-7, with 10 bases fitting TRBD2. CDR1 is MNHEY, CDR2 SVGAGI, per germline. J lost 2 bases, V lost 2 bases, and 3 bases had no gene match. The CDR3 has 15 amino acids. DNA for the CDR3: TGTGCCAGCAGTTACCGCAGCGGGAGGGCCTACGAGCAGTACTTC. Protein product: CASSYRSGRAYEQYF.

V gene TRBV19 combines with J gene TRBJ2-5; no reliable D call. V dropped 0 bases and J dropped 2 bases, with 4 bases sitting between them. Germline V gene data show CDR1 as LNHDA and CDR2 as SQIVND (reference sequence). This CDR3 is 13 amino acids long. CDR3 in amino acids: CASSIDKQETQYF. In DNA, the CDR3 is TGTGCCAGTAGTATAGACAAACAAGAGACCCAGTACTTC.

This chain uses TRBV19 with TRBJ2-6; D might be TRBD1 (6 bases). Germline V CDR1 and CDR2: LNHDA, SQIVND (reference sequence). V lost 3 bases and J lost 0, with 9 bases in between. The CDR3 contains 16 residues. The CDR3 protein is CASSIGQFSGANVLTF. The CDR3 DNA follows: TGTGCCAGTAGTATCGGACAGTTCTCTGGGGCCAACGTCCTGACTTTC.

This chain joins TRBV6-1 and TRBJ1-4, with D maybe TRBD1 (6 bases). CDR3 length equals 18 residues. V gave up 1 base and J gave up 3 bases, with 18 bases separating them. Germline V gene data show CDR1 as MNHNS and CDR2 as SASEGT. CDR3 in DNA: TGTGCCAGCAGTGAAGGGAGGGAGAGAGGGGGGGCTAATGAAAAACTGTTTTTT. Amino acid sequence: CASSEGRERGGANEKLFF.

This clone was recorded once. This chain uses TRBV5-1 with TRBJ2-7, with 8 bases identical to TRBD1. CDR3 size: 15 residues. Germline V gene data show CDR1 as SGHRS and CDR2 as YFSETQ. Losses at the gene ends were 4 bases for V and 2 bases for J; bases not matched to a gene: 8. DNA for the CDR3: TGCGCCAGCAGCCCAGGACAGGGTAGTCCCTACGAGCAGTACTTC. This gives the protein CASSPGQGSPYEQYF.

This chain uses TRBV3-1 (or the pseudogene TRBV3-2) with TRBJ2-7, with 7 bases fitting TRBD1. V trimming: 5 bases; J trimming: 0 bases; junction bases outside the gene matches: 4. This CDR3 is built from 14 residues. Germline CDR1 LGHDT, CDR2 YNNKEL (reference sequence). For the CDR3, the DNA is TGTGCCAGCAGCAACAGGGGACACTCCTACGAGCAGTACTTC. Translation: CASSNRGHSYEQYF.

This clone was found once. CDR3 in DNA: TGTGCCAGCAGCTTAGCCCCGGGTGGCACAGATACGCAGTATTTT. Amino acids: CASSLAPGGTDTQYF. The chain recombines TRBV7-8 with TRBJ2-3; no definite D call. Looked up from germline, CDR1 is SGHVS and CDR2 is FQNEAQ. Between the trimmed V and J ends, which lost 0 bases and 1 base, there was a span of 8 bases. The length of the CDR3 is 15 residues.

This chain uses TRBV6-6 with TRBJ1-2; TRBD1 matches 10 bases. The CDR3 has 16 amino acids. Losses at the gene ends were 2 bases for V and 7 bases for J; bases not matched to a gene: 10. Germline CDR1 and CDR2: MNHNY and SVGAGI (reference sequence). The CDR3 protein is CASSYDLGTGVRGYTF. CDR3 nucleotide sequence: TGTGCCAGCAGTTACGATCTAGGGACAGGGGTGCGTGGCTACACCTTC.

J is TRBJ1-5 and V is TRBV7-3; D perhaps matches TRBD1 (5 bases). CDR3 length: 13 amino acids. Looked up from germline, CDR1 is SGHTA and CDR2 is FQGTGA. V gave up 5 bases and J gave up 13 bases, with 18 bases separating them. The CDR3 loop is CASSPRRGGTQHF. The CDR3 DNA is TGTGCCAGCAGCCCCCGCCGGGGGGGTACTCAGCATTTT.

The rearrangement uses TRBV5-1 and TRBJ1-1; D gene unclear. The germline V gene has CDR1 SGHRS and CDR2 YFSETQ. V was clipped by 1 base and J by 7 bases, with 14 bases between them. The CDR3 spans 14 residues. CDR3 bases: TGCGCCAGCAGCTTGTTCCTAGGTGCTGGTGAAGCTTTCTTT. It translates to CASSLFLGAGEAFF.

This chain connects TRBV11-3 to TRBJ2-1; 8 bases line up with TRBD1. Germline V gene sequence: CDR1 SGHNT, CDR2 YENEEA. This CDR3 is built from 14 residues. With 3 bases clipped from V and 7 bases from J, the junction kept 5 bases outside the gene matches. In DNA form, the CDR3 reads TGTGCCAGCAGCTTCGGACAGGGCGGGAATGAGCAGTTCTTC. It specifies CASSFGQGGNEQFF.

The rearrangement links TRBV6-2 or TRBV6-3 to TRBJ1-1; possibly TRBD1 for D (5 bases). Trimming stripped 4 bases from V and 5 bases from J, with 14 bases between. CDR3 length: 14 residues. CDR1 and CDR2 from the germline V gene are MNHEY and SVGEGT. The CDR3 nucleotides read TGTGCCAGCAGTTTGGTGGGGGGTGTGACTGAAGCTTTCTTT. Protein: CASSLVGGVTEAFF.